The 16 T cell receptor beta chains listed next were all sequenced from one sample in a study of beta chain features in type 1 diabetes. Findings and limits, study-wide: Shorter TCRB CDR3s, moderately but significantly so, were found in Type 1 diabetes patients in all four CD4+ subsets.

These receptors have no known antigen. TCRB transcripts that were expressed got sequenced, as all of the isolated RNA had been reverse transcribed. Assay: immunoSEQ multiplex PCR; the TCRdb copy retains only in-frame clones and omits some. The repertoire consists of 640,000 or so clones, with roughly 13% occurring once and the leading ten covering less than 0.025%. The sequencing input was naive CD4+ T cells from blood. The receptors originated from a man in his late teens or twenties with type 1 diabetes.

In DNA, the CDR3 is TGTGCCACAGCCGCCTCGCGGGAGCAGTACTTC. Its translation: CATAASREQYF. V is TRBV28 and J is TRBJ2-7; D remains unclear. In germline, CDR1 is MDHEN, CDR2 SYDVKM. Trimming stripped 10 bases from V and 7 bases from J, with 14 bases between. The CDR3 extends over 11 amino acids.

The chain carries TRBV30 and TRBJ2-7, with D perhaps matching TRBD2 (5 bases). Trimming took 5 bases from V and 6 from J, leaving 17 bases between them. This CDR3 contains 13 residues. The germline V gene encodes CDR1 GTSNPN and CDR2 SVGIG (reference sequence). The CDR3 region is CAWGARGPGEQYF. Written as DNA, the CDR3 is TGTGCCTGGGGTGCGAGAGGGCCTGGCGAGCAGTACTTC.

This sequence joins TRBV18 and TRBJ2-7, with D unresolved. Germline CDR1 is KGHSH and CDR2 is LQKENI. V lost 5 bases, J lost 0 bases, and 14 bases lay in between. The CDR3 length is 15 residues. CDR3 region: CASSSPAVHSYEQYF. In DNA, the CDR3 is TGTGCCAGCTCATCCCCAGCCGTCCACTCCTACGAGCAGTACTTC.

This clone was counted only a few times. The rearrangement joins TRBV2 to TRBJ1-6, with D hard to call. The CDR3 totals 14 residues. V was pared by 5 bases and J by 7 bases, with 12 bases between. Looked up from germline, CDR1 is SNHLY and CDR2 is FYNNEI. The DNA of the CDR3 is TGTGCCAGCAGTCCGCAGGACGGGAATTCACCCCTCCACTTT. It codes for CASSPQDGNSPLHF. The full variable domain, with the rest looked up from reference TRBV2 and TRBJ1-6, is EPEVTQTPSHQVTQMGQEVILRCVPISNHLYFYWYRQILGQKVEFLVSFYNNEISEKSEIFDDQFSVERPDGSNFTLKIRSTKLEDSAMYFCASSPQDGNSPLHFGNGTRLTVT.

This clone was seen only a few times. CDR3 nucleotides: TGTGCCAGCAGCCACCAGGACCTTAGCACAGATACGCAGTATTTT. As protein: CASSHQDLSTDTQYF. The chain couples TRBV7-8 to TRBJ2-3, with unresolved D. CDR1 SGHVS and CDR2 FQNEAQ come from the germline V gene. The CDR3 runs to 15 residues. V was trimmed by 5 bases and J by 0 bases, leaving 12 bases between them.

The CDR3 here is CASGRRTDTQYF. The DNA for the CDR3 is TGTGCCAGCGGCCGGAGGACAGATACGCAGTATTTT. This rearrangement joins TRBV6-5 to TRBJ2-3; a possible D gene is TRBD2 (5 bases). Germline V CDR1 and CDR2: MNHEY, SVGAGI. CDR3 length equals 12 residues. V shed 8 bases and J shed 3 bases, with 9 bases lying between them.

The V gene is TRBV29-1, the J gene TRBJ2-3; TRBD1 aligns across 9 bases. V lost 8 bases to trimming and J lost 2 bases; unmatched junction nucleotides: 5. Germline lookup yields CDR1 SQVTM and CDR2 ANQGSEA. CDR3 length: 13 amino acids. CDR3 sequence (DNA): TGCAGCTCTAGACAGGGGGACACAGATACGCAGTATTTT. This gives the protein CSSRQGDTDTQYF.

A few counts support this clone. This chain joins TRBV7-9 and TRBJ2-2, with no clear D. V lost 1 base, J lost 3 bases, and 9 bases lay in between. From germline, CDR1 is SEHNR and CDR2 FQNEAQ (reference sequence). The CDR3 loop spans 15 amino acids. CDR3 in amino acids: CASSLGSADTGELFF. The CDR3 region has the DNA TGTGCCAGCAGCTTAGGTTCTGCAGACACCGGGGAGCTGTTTTTT.

In its sample, this clone was seen a few times. The chain carries TRBV5-4 and TRBJ1-1; a weak D match, TRBD1 (6 bases). The CDR3 loop spans 14 amino acids. Trimming cost V 5 bases and J 4 bases, with 15 bases left between them. Germline V gene data show CDR1 as SGHNT and CDR2 as YYREEE (reference sequence). In DNA form, the CDR3 reads TGTGCCAGCAGTCGCGCGGGGGCGGGCACTGAAGCTTTCTTT. Translated, it gives CASSRAGAGTEAFF.

The chain carries TRBV11-2 and TRBJ2-7; possibly TRBD1 for D (6 bases). V lost 1 base to trimming and J lost 3 bases, with 13 bases between them. The CDR3 extends over 15 amino acids. Looked up from germline, CDR1 is SGHAT and CDR2 is FQNNGV. The DNA of the CDR3 is TGTGCCAGCAGCTTAGTGACAGGTAGCGTCTACGAGCAGTACTTC. Encoded protein: CASSLVTGSVYEQYF.

This chain uses TRBV7-2 with TRBJ1-2; D not certain. CDR3 length: 13 amino acids. V dropped 3 bases and J dropped 2 bases, with 7 bases sitting between them. Germline CDR1 and CDR2: SGHTA and FQGNSA. As DNA, the CDR3 is TGTGCCAGCAGCTTTGCAGAGAACTATGGCTACACCTTC. Translating it yields CASSFAENYGYTF. Full variable domain (remainder filled in from reference TRBV7-2 and TRBJ1-2): GAGVSQSPSNKVTEKGKDVELRCDPISGHTALYWYRQSLGQGLEFLIYFQGNSAPDKSGLPSDRFSAERTGGSVSTLTIQRTQQEDSAVYLCASSFAENYGYTFGSGTRLTVV.

This clone was seen a handful of times. The CDR3 protein is CAFLGDNYGYTF. The CDR3 DNA is TGTGCCTTCCTAGGGGATAACTATGGCTACACCTTC. The chain links TRBV30 to TRBJ1-2, with D perhaps TRBD1 (5 bases). Looked up from germline, CDR1 is GTSNPN and CDR2 is SVGIG (reference sequence). V lost 7 bases to trimming and J lost 1 base, with 10 bases between them. The CDR3 extends over 12 amino acids.

This chain connects TRBV30 to TRBJ1-1, with D hard to call. Trimming stripped 5 bases from V and 0 bases from J, with 10 bases between. The CDR3 runs 13 residues. Germline V gene lookup returns CDR1 GTSNPN and CDR2 SVGIG (reference sequence). DNA of the CDR3: TGTGCCTGGGGGCAGTGGGTGAACACTGAAGCTTTCTTT. Protein sequence: CAWGQWVNTEAFF.

In its sample, this clone was seen a few times. The chain couples TRBV5-1 to TRBJ2-7, with D unclear. The CDR3 is 14 amino acids. From germline, CDR1 is SGHRS and CDR2 YFSETQ. Between the trimmed V and J ends, which lost 2 bases and 0 bases, there was a span of 9 bases. The CDR3 loop is CASSLRIFSYEQYF. Written as DNA, the CDR3 is TGCGCCAGCAGCTTAAGAATCTTCTCCTACGAGCAGTACTTC.

This clone was counted a few times. This chain connects TRBV7-8 to TRBJ1-2; D not resolved. The length of the CDR3 is 13 residues. The germline CDR1 and CDR2 sequences are SGHVS and FQNEAQ. The germline V and J ends were trimmed by 4 bases and 4 bases, with 10 bases remaining between them. CDR3 amino acids: CASSSLDIYGYTF. The CDR3 nucleotides read TGTGCCAGCAGCTCCCTAGACATCTATGGCTACACCTTC.

This chain joins TRBV10-3 and TRBJ2-4; D possibly uses TRBD1 or TRBD2 (5 bases each). In germline, CDR1 is ENHRY, CDR2 SYGVKD. Trimming cost V 7 bases and J 6 bases, with 16 bases left between them. CDR3 length: 14 residues. Here the CDR3 DNA reads TGTGCCATCAACGACCCCCTTGGGGGAAACATTCAGTACTTC. As protein: CAINDPLGGNIQYF.